The rows below give T cell receptor beta chains drawn from one sample of a study of T-cell memory formation after mild COVID-19. In TCRdb, the 5' RACE reads were re-called with MiXCR into one record per CDR3 protein. The table shows some 150,000 distinct CDR3 sequences, with around 21% occurring only once. The sequenced sample consisted of PBMCs or a T cell subset sorted from them (not recorded which). Every receptor here comes from an adult woman who had mild COVID-19 (a few samples of this study predate the infection). Cell type and time point are not known. The CDR3 runs from the conserved cysteine through the conserved F or W. The D gene is left open where the match is weak. Not all rows give a size; the values are once, few, many and, for expanded clones, a class.

D gene: TRBD2; V gene: TRBV7-8; J gene: TRBJ2-3; CDR3 length: 18; clone size: few; CDR3 DNA: TGTGCCAGCAGACGAAGCGGCGCTAGCGGACGAAGCACAGATACGCAGTATTTT; CDR3 protein: CASRRSGASGRSTDTQYF
D gene: TRBD2; V gene: TRBV5-1; J gene: TRBJ2-1; CDR3 length: 15; clone size: -; CDR3 DNA: TGCGCCAGCAGCGGAAGCGGGAGTTCGTACAATGAGCAGTTCTTC; CDR3 protein: CASSGSGSSYNEQFF
D gene: -; V gene: TRBV7-8; J gene: TRBJ1-5; CDR3 length: 12; clone size: -; CDR3 DNA: TGTGCCAGCAGCTCGGACCCTCAGCCCCAGCATTTT; CDR3 protein: CASSSDPQPQHF
D gene: TRBD2; V gene: TRBV5-4; J gene: TRBJ2-5; CDR3 length: 17; clone size: few; CDR3 DNA: TGTGCCAGCAGCTTGGCCGGGACTAGCGGGAGTCGAGAGACCCAGTACTTC; CDR3 protein: CASSLAGTSGSRETQYF
D gene: -; V gene: TRBV5-6; J gene: TRBJ1-3; CDR3 length: 13; clone size: -; CDR3 DNA: TGTGCCAGCAGCGGCGATAACAGGAACACCATATATTTT; CDR3 protein: CASSGDNRNTIYF
D gene: -; V gene: TRBV15; J gene: TRBJ2-4; CDR3 length: 15; clone size: few; CDR3 DNA: TGTGCCACCAGCTCCGGGACTGGAGCCAAAAACATTCAGTACTTC; CDR3 protein: CATSSGTGAKNIQYF
D gene: TRBD1; V gene: TRBV5-1; J gene: TRBJ2-1; CDR3 length: 16; clone size: medium-sized; CDR3 DNA: TGCGCCAGCACCGGACAGGGGGTTATAGGATACAATGAGCAGTTCTTC; CDR3 protein: CASTGQGVIGYNEQFF
D gene: TRBD1; V gene: TRBV12-3/TRBV12-4; J gene: TRBJ1-4; CDR3 length: 14; clone size: few; CDR3 DNA: TGTGCCAGCAGTTTAGGGGACAGTAATGAAAAACTGTTTTTT; CDR3 protein: CASSLGDSNEKLFF
D gene: -; V gene: TRBV5-1; J gene: TRBJ1-5; CDR3 length: 15; clone size: few; CDR3 DNA: TGCGCCAGCAGCCCCGATGGGACAATCGGACAGCCCCAGCATTTT; CDR3 protein: CASSPDGTIGQPQHF
D gene: -; V gene: TRBV7-9; J gene: TRBJ1-1; CDR3 length: 17; clone size: few; CDR3 DNA: TGTGCCAGCAGCTTAGGAGGTGGACGGACCATGAACACTGAAGCTTTCTTT; CDR3 protein: CASSLGGGRTMNTEAFF
D gene: TRBD2; V gene: TRBV7-2; J gene: TRBJ2-5; CDR3 length: 18; clone size: few; CDR3 DNA: TGTGCCAGCAGCTTAGTCGGGGTCCTAAGCGGGGGGCGAGAGACCCAGTACTTC; CDR3 protein: CASSLVGVLSGGRETQYF
D gene: -; V gene: TRBV5-1; J gene: TRBJ1-2; CDR3 length: 13; clone size: -; CDR3 DNA: TGCGCCAGCAGCTTGCAGCTCAACTATGGCTACACCTTC; CDR3 protein: CASSLQLNYGYTF
D gene: -; V gene: TRBV12-3/TRBV12-4; J gene: TRBJ2-7; CDR3 length: 15; clone size: -; CDR3 DNA: TGTGCCAGCAGCCGCCTGGGGTCAAGCTCCTACGAGCAGTACTTC; CDR3 protein: CASSRLGSSSYEQYF